This T cell receptor beta chain was recorded in a study of shared clonotypes between healthy human individuals. Whole-study results and caveats: Sampling used blood alone; tissue repertoires probably differ.

Nashville, Tennessee was home to all donors, who were Caucasian adults. Germline values: CDR1 SQVTM, CDR2 ANQGSEA. V was clipped by 2 bases and J by 9 bases, with 13 bases between them. The length of the CDR3 is 12 residues. This clone has just a few counts. Its antigen is currently unknown. Replicate PCRs run on unsorted PBMC used 250 to 350 ng DNA, which was 30,000 or so T cell genomes. In the authors' workflow: Junction-only immunoSEQ sequences carried no quality scores, so filtering differed. Assay used: immunoSEQ multiplex PCR; TCRdb lists only in-frame clones, some missing. The V and J calls and clone size come from that table; D and trimming were worked out from the DNA. The sample includes about 480,000 clones, about 75% seen only once; the top ten take around 13%.

The rearrangement links TRBV29-1 to TRBJ1-2, with no clear D. Sequencing was done on a sample of PBMCs. The TCR originated in a woman aged 40 to 50 in good health. Some clones in this sample may be carry-over from other donors' samples. The CDR3 region is CSVERELERYTF. In DNA form, the CDR3 reads TGCAGCGTTGAAAGGGAGCTTGAGCGCTACACCTTC.